Each of the 25 T cell receptor beta chains below was sequenced from the same sample in a study of blood T cells in healthy people across ages. Alongside a J-beta primer mix, a sample-barcoded 5' primer served in a second PCR lasting roughly 6 to 11 cycles. TCRdb fed the 5' RACE reads into MiXCR, producing one record per CDR3 protein. This repertoire shows about 1.6 million distinct CDR3 sequences, roughly 32% found once; its top ten account for 11%. The sample was blood. The receptors originated from a woman aged 30 to 39 in good health.

This rearrangement joins TRBV4-2 to TRBJ2-3, with a weak D call TRBD2 (5 bases). The CDR3 consists of 15 residues. CDR1 is LGHNA and CDR2 is YNFKEQ in the germline V gene. The V end lost 0 bases, the J end lost 6 bases, and 13 bases lay between the germline ends. As DNA, the CDR3 is TGTGCCAGCAGCCAAGATTTAGAGGGCTCGGATACGCAGTATTTT. Translated: CASSQDLEGSDTQYF.

This clonotype was seen a few times. The chain uses TRBV3-1 and TRBJ2-3, with TRBD2 matching 8 bases. The V and J ends lost 0 bases and 0 bases, in that order; junction bases with no gene match: 2. The germline V gene encodes CDR1 LGHDT and CDR2 YNNKEL (reference sequence). This CDR3 is 16 amino acids long. The CDR3 sequence is CASSQDGGRSTDTQYF. In nucleotides, the CDR3 is TGTGCCAGCAGCCAAGACGGCGGGAGGAGCACAGATACGCAGTATTTT.

This clonotype was seen only a few times. This chain links TRBV15 with TRBJ1-2; D call uncertain. Germline CDR1 reads LNHNV; CDR2 reads YYDKDF (reference sequence). The CDR3 is made up of 19 amino acids. The V gene lost 0 bases and the J gene lost 2 bases, with 22 bases spanning the gap. CDR3 residues: CATSREPPGRPYRNYGYTF. CDR3 sequence (DNA): TGTGCCACCAGCAGAGAACCCCCAGGCAGGCCCTATAGAAACTATGGCTACACCTTC.

V and J are TRBV25-1 and TRBJ2-7, with D uncertain. Germline CDR1 MGHDK, CDR2 SYGVNS. The CDR3 consists of 16 residues. V was pared by 6 bases and J by 1 base, with 19 bases between. The CDR3 DNA follows: TGTGCCAGCAGCCCCCCGGGTGGCCGAACTTCCTACGAGCAGTACTTC. Protein sequence: CASSPPGGRTSYEQYF.

The chain links TRBV27 to TRBJ2-7; 7 nucleotides line up with TRBD1. CDR3 length equals 14 residues. The J segment lost 2 bases and the V segment lost 3 bases, leaving 4 bases of the junction unmatched. Germline CDR1 MNHEY, CDR2 SMNVEV (reference sequence). DNA of the CDR3: TGTGCCAGCAGTTTGCTCGGGACAGCCTACGAGCAGTACTTC. Translating gives CASSLLGTAYEQYF.

The sample holds a few counts of this clonotype. This chain connects TRBV10-3 to TRBJ2-2; 7 bases are shared with TRBD2. Germline-derived CDR1 and CDR2 are ENHRY and SYGVKD. Trimming took 5 bases from V and 3 from J; bases not matched to a gene: 3. The CDR3 runs 14 residues. CDR3 in DNA: TGTGCCATCAGTCGGGGGAGGGACACCGGGGAGCTGTTTTTT. Amino acids: CAISRGRDTGELFF.

This clonotype has a handful of counts. This chain uses TRBV4-1 with TRBJ2-1, with no clear D. Trimming removed 3 bases at V and 3 bases at J, with 15 bases between. Germline V gene sequence: CDR1 MGHRA, CDR2 YSYEKL. The CDR3 sequence is 16 residues long. The CDR3 protein is CASSHFPENDYNEQFF. The CDR3 DNA is TGCGCCAGCAGCCACTTCCCCGAGAATGACTACAATGAGCAGTTCTTC.

Many counts were recorded for this clonotype. J is TRBJ2-3 and V is TRBV27, with D possibly matching TRBD2 (6 bases). The CDR3 length is 13 residues. V dropped 8 bases and J dropped 2 bases, with 11 bases sitting between them. Germline V gives CDR1 MNHEY, CDR2 SMNVEV (reference sequence). The CDR3 DNA is TGTGCCAGCGTGGGGGGTTACACAGATACGCAGTATTTT. This translates into CASVGGYTDTQYF.

The chain uses TRBV7-9 and TRBJ2-7, with D maybe TRBD2 (5 bases). The CDR3 contains 16 residues. V was shortened by 5 bases and J by 0 bases, with 17 bases between the two germline ends. CDR1 is SEHNR, CDR2 FQNEAQ, per germline (reference sequence). CDR3 region: CASSPAGQGPSYEQYF. The DNA of the CDR3 is TGTGCCAGCAGCCCGGCGGGTCAAGGGCCCTCCTACGAGCAGTACTTC.

This clonotype was seen only a few times. The chain links TRBV7-3 to TRBJ2-1; 7 bases line up with TRBD1. The CDR3 is 13 residues long. V lost 3 bases to trimming and J lost 9 bases; unmatched junction nucleotides: 5. Per the germline V gene, CDR1 is SGHTA and CDR2 is FQGTGA. The DNA for the CDR3 is TGTGCCAGCAGCTTGACAGGGTTGGCTGAGCAGTTCTTC. Protein sequence: CASSLTGLAEQFF.

The chain employs TRBV5-1 and TRBJ1-1; D gene unclear. Germline CDR1 reads SGHRS; CDR2 reads YFSETQ. The CDR3 covers 15 residues. Trimming pared 0 bases from V and 3 bases from J, leaving 12 bases between. CDR3 sequence (DNA): TGCGCCAGCAGCTTGGGCCCCCCGGGCGACACTGAAGCTTTCTTT. Its translation: CASSLGPPGDTEAFF.

This clonotype has more than one count but fewer than ten. The J gene is TRBJ2-3, the V gene TRBV5-1, with 7 bases lining up with TRBD1. Trimming at V came to 4 bases and at J to 0 bases, leaving 5 bases not matched to a gene. The germline V gene encodes CDR1 SGHRS and CDR2 YFSETQ. The CDR3 contains 15 residues. The CDR3, as DNA: TGCGCCAGCAGCCACCGGGACAGTAGCACAGATACGCAGTATTTT. Protein: CASSHRDSSTDTQYF.

Concerning this clonotype: No conserved phenylalanine or tryptophan ends this CDR3, so it is likely a read error. The rearrangement links TRBV2 to TRBJ1-2; 8 nucleotides agree with TRBD1. The CDR3 is 14 residues long. Germline V gives CDR1 SNHLY, CDR2 FYNNEI. Trimming removed 1 base from V and 7 bases from J; junction bases left unmatched: 5. The CDR3 DNA sequence: TGTGCCAGCAGTGAAGTGCCAGGGGGCCTTGGCTACACCTGC. Encoded protein: CASSEVPGGLGYTC.

For this clonotype: Germline is not matched at one junction end, which may reflect a read error. This sequence joins TRBV15 and TRBJ2-3; D is tentatively TRBD1 or TRBD2 (5 bases each). CDR1 and CDR2 (germline): LNHNV, YYDKDF (reference sequence). CDR3 length: 15 residues. CDR3 residues: CAASREGKTTDTQYF. The CDR3 nucleotides read TGTGCCGCCAGCAGAGAGGGGAAGACGACAGATACGCAGTATTTT.

The gene calls are TRBV18 and TRBJ2-7; the match to TRBD1 covers 7 bases. This CDR3 contains 15 residues. CDR1 is KGHSH and CDR2 is LQKENI in the germline V gene. The junction had 11 bases not matched to a gene; V was cut back by 5 bases and J by 4 bases. The CDR3 bases are TGTGCCAGCTCAGCAGCCGGGACAGCGCAATACGAGCAGTACTTC. Its translation is CASSAAGTAQYEQYF.

The chain carries TRBV29-1 and TRBJ2-7; 7 nucleotides align to TRBD1. J was trimmed by 1 base and V by 7 bases; bases with no gene match: 19. Germline CDR1 is SQVTM and CDR2 is ANQGSEA. The CDR3 runs 17 residues. The CDR3 loop reads CSALGRPTGSGSYEQYF. Written as DNA, the CDR3 is TGCAGCGCCCTAGGCAGGCCGACAGGGTCGGGGTCCTACGAGCAGTACTTC.

With regard to this clonotype: A read error may produce the germline difference seen at one junction end. The chain uses TRBV10-3 and TRBJ2-7; D perhaps matches TRBD1 (6 bases). The CDR3 is made up of 15 amino acids. Germline V gene lookup returns CDR1 ENHRY and CDR2 SYGVKD. The CDR3 here is CAIGESAGARYEQYF. The CDR3 DNA is TGTGCCATCGGTGAGTCGGCAGGGGCGCGCTACGAGCAGTACTTC.

The V call is TRBV30, the J call TRBJ1-5, with TRBD1 matching over 7 bases. The CDR3 extends over 14 amino acids. J lost 3 bases, V lost 1 base, and 3 bases had no gene match. Germline V gene sequence: CDR1 GTSNPN, CDR2 SVGIG (reference sequence). CDR3 protein: CAWSGTGFNQPQHF. For the CDR3, the DNA is TGTGCCTGGAGTGGGACAGGATTCAATCAGCCCCAGCATTTT.

This clonotype has more than one count but fewer than ten. The chain employs TRBV5-1 and TRBJ2-7, with D uncertain. V was cut by 0 bases and J by 7 bases, with 20 bases left in between. Germline V gene data show CDR1 as SGHRS and CDR2 as YFSETQ. The CDR3 extends over 16 amino acids. CDR3 bases: TGCGCCAGCAGCTTGGGCCAGGCGACACGTTCGGAGGAGCAGTACTTC. Amino acid sequence: CASSLGQATRSEEQYF.

The V and J genes are TRBV20-1 and TRBJ2-1; 7 nucleotides line up with TRBD2. Trimming at V came to 5 bases and at J to 6 bases, leaving 16 bases not matched to a gene. Germline CDR1 reads DFQATT; CDR2 reads SNEGSKA (reference sequence). The CDR3 covers 16 residues. The CDR3 loop reads CSALVGGAGAPNEQFF. Written as DNA, the CDR3 is TGCAGTGCTCTGGTGGGAGGGGCGGGAGCGCCCAATGAGCAGTTCTTC.

The chain links TRBV28 to TRBJ1-5; 7 nucleotides align to TRBD1. The CDR3 runs to 16 residues. The germline gives CDR1 MDHEN, CDR2 SYDVKM. The ends lost 5 bases at V and 6 bases at J; junction bases unmatched: 13. Written as DNA, the CDR3 is TGTGCCAGCAGTATACCCGGGACAGTCAGAATTCAGCCCCAGCATTTT. Encoded protein: CASSIPGTVRIQPQHF.

This CDR3 is CASSLREQANEQYF. CDR3 coding DNA: TGTGCCAGCAGCTTAAGAGAACAGGCAAACGAGCAGTACTTC. The V gene is TRBV11-1, the J gene TRBJ2-7, with D possibly being TRBD1 (5 bases). V was clipped by 2 bases and J by 5 bases, with 13 bases between them. Germline loops: CDR1 SGHAT, CDR2 FQDESV (reference sequence). The CDR3 consists of 14 residues.

The chain carries TRBV2 and TRBJ2-5; 10 bases match TRBD1. The germline V gene encodes CDR1 SNHLY and CDR2 FYNNEI. CDR3 length: 15 amino acids. The V segment lost 4 bases and the J segment 1 base; nucleotides outside the gene matches: 3. The CDR3, as DNA: TGTGCCAGCAGTGGACAGGGGGCCCCCCAAGAGACCCAGTACTTC. This codes for CASSGQGAPQETQYF.

In its sample, this clonotype was seen once. This sequence joins TRBV24-1 and TRBJ1-2, with D maybe TRBD1 (5 bases). Germline V gene data show CDR1 as KGHDR and CDR2 as SFDVKD. Trimming removed 11 bases from V and 4 bases from J, with 22 bases in between. The CDR3 consists of 15 residues. CDR3 sequence reads: CASSISGLDPYGYTF. The CDR3, as DNA: TGTGCCAGTAGTATATCGGGGCTAGACCCCTATGGCTACACCTTC.

The CDR3, as DNA: TGTGCCAGGACAGGGGGCTCTGGGGCCAACGTCCTGACTTTC. This encodes CARTGGSGANVLTF. The gene calls are TRBV27 and TRBJ2-6, with 9 positions matching TRBD1. This CDR3 is built from 14 residues. J lost 0 bases, V lost 9 bases, and 0 bases had no gene match. The germline CDR1 and CDR2 sequences are MNHEY and SMNVEV (reference sequence).